This T cell receptor (beta chain) derives from a study of control samples from healthy donors and cancer patients. Libraries were prepared by immunoSEQ multiplex PCR; TCRdb keeps only in-frame clonotypes and omits some of them. Of about 190,000 clones listed, 90% to 95% are singletons. Germline V gives CDR1 MGHRA, CDR2 YSYEKL. V lost 3 bases and J lost 5; bases outside the gene matches: 11. The CDR3 is 17 amino acids. The V call is TRBV4-1, the J call TRBJ2-2; TRBD1 matches 8 bases. This clonotype was sampled from a man aged 30-40 years in good health. Sequences were obtained from blood. CDR3: CASSQALIGQGTGELFF. CDR3 DNA sequence: TGCGCCAGCAGCCAGGCCCTTATAGGACAGGGAACCGGGGAGCTGTTTTTT.